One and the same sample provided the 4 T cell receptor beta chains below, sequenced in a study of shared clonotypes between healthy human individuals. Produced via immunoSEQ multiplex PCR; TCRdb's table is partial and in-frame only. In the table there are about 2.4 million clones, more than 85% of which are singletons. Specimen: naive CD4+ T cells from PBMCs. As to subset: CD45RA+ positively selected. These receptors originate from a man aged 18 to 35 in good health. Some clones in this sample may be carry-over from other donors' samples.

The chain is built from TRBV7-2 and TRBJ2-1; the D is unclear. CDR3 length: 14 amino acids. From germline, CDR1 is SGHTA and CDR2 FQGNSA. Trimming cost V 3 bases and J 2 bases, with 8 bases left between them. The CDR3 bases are TGTGCCAGCAGCTTCGGGCCGGCCTACAATGAGCAGTTCTTC. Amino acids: CASSFGPAYNEQFF.

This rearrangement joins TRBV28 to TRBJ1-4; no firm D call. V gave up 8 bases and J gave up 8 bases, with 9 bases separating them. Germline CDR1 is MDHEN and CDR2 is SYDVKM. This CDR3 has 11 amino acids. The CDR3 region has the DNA TGTGCCAGCTCGGTGGAGGAAAAACTGTTTTTT. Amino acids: CASSVEEKLFF.

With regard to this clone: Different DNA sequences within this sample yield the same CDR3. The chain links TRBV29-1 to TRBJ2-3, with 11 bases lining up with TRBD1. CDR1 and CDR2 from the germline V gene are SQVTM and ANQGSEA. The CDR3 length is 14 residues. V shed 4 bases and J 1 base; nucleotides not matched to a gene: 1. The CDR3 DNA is TGCAGCGTTGGGGGACAGGGGGGCACAGATACGCAGTATTTT. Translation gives CSVGGQGGTDTQYF.

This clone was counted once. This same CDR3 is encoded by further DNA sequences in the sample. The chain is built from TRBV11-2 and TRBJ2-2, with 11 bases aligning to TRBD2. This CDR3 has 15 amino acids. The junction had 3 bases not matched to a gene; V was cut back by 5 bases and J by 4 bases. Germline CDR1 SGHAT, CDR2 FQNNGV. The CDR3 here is CASSPLAGGTGELFF. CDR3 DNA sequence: TGTGCCAGCAGCCCCCTAGCGGGAGGCACCGGGGAGCTGTTTTTT.